This T cell receptor (beta chain) was profiled in a study of T-cell reconstitution after alpha-beta-depleted transplantation in children. With respect to this clonotype: No antigen is known for it.

Overall study results and limits: Some patients owed their high day-60 TCRbeta diversity to surviving recipient T cells and thymic progenitors. The authors attributed T-cell counts and diversity one year after transplant mostly to newly produced T cells. Reports say that about two months after transplant, the alpha-beta T cells came out of several hundred graft clones that had expanded.

The CDR3 runs 15 residues. Trimming shortened V by 2 bases and J by 8 bases, and 15 bases separated the two germline ends. The germline V gene encodes CDR1 MNHEY and CDR2 SVGEGT. Molecular barcoding with unique molecular identifiers was used for the TCRbeta library. TCRdb itself ran the PCR reads through MiXCR, one entry per CDR3 protein. There are about 460,000 distinct CDR3 sequences in the sample; roughly a tenth occur only once, and roughly 2% lies in the top ten. The rearrangement uses TRBV6-2 or TRBV6-3 and TRBJ2-2, with D tentatively TRBD2 (5 bases). Sequencing was performed on PBMCs, taken before TCRalphabeta/CD19-depleted stem cell transplant. The receptor was isolated from a child under 10 years old with inherited bone marrow failure, due to receive a stem cell transplant. As DNA, the CDR3 is TGTGCCAGCAGTTACCTCGAGGGCGTCGATGGGGAGCTGTTTTTT. Its protein product is CASSYLEGVDGELFF.